Listed below are T cell receptor beta chains from one sample, sequenced in a study of regulatory T cells. This table comes from immunoSEQ multiplex PCR, and its TCRdb copy is limited to in-frame clones, with some not included. This sample yields 30,000 to 40,000 clones, of which about 91% are seen a single time; 2% to 3% belongs to the top ten. Source material: conventional CD4+ T cells sorted from blood. Source of these receptors: a young adult with CD3G deficiency. CDR3s include the opening cysteine and the closing phenylalanine or tryptophan. The D gene is left open where the match is weak. Size is omitted from some rows. Given values are once, few, many or a class for expanded clones.

clone_size	d_call	v_call	cdr3_length	j_call	cdr3_aa	cdr3_nt
once	TRBD2	TRBV7-8	17	TRBJ2-1	CASSLGAGGQPYNEQFF	TGTGCCAGCAGCTTAGGTGCGGGGGGGCAACCCTACAATGAGCAGTTCTTC
-	-	TRBV7-8	18	TRBJ2-6	CASSRGSSLTSGANVLTF	TGTGCCAGCAGCCGGGGGAGCTCCCTTACCTCTGGGGCCAACGTCCTGACTTTC
once	-	TRBV28	17	TRBJ1-2	CASSFGAGRTSRAGYTF	TGTGCCAGCAGTTTTGGGGCGGGAAGGACCTCCCGGGCGGGCTACACCTTC
few	-	TRBV18	13	TRBJ2-5	CASSQTRQETQYF	TGTGCCAGCTCCCAAACCAGACAAGAGACCCAGTACTTC
-	-	TRBV28	14	TRBJ2-1	CASSLGSRNNEQFF	TGTGCCAGCAGTTTAGGATCCCGGAACAATGAGCAGTTCTTC
-	-	TRBV11-2	13	TRBJ2-3	CASSFRSTDTQYF	TGTGCCAGCAGCTTCCGGAGCACAGATACGCAGTATTTT
-	-	TRBV6-1	12	TRBJ2-7	CASSPQGYEQYF	TGTGCCAGCAGTCCACAGGGCTACGAGCAGTACTTC
-	-	TRBV10-3	12	TRBJ2-3	CAISEPQDTQYF	TGTGCCATCAGTGAGCCACAGGATACGCAGTATTTT
-	TRBD2	TRBV28	15	TRBJ2-7	CASSSSGTDSYEQYF	TGTGCCAGCAGTTCTAGCGGGACGGACTCCTACGAGCAGTACTTC
-	-	TRBV7-9	13	TRBJ2-2	CASSAGLTGELFF	TGTGCCAGCAGCGCCGGACTGACCGGGGAGCTGTTTTTT
-	-	TRBV18	14	TRBJ2-3	CASSLGSPTDTQYF	TGTGCCAGCTCCCTAGGATCTCCCACAGATACGCAGTATTTT
-	-	TRBV5-1	16	TRBJ2-6	CASSRDGSSGANVLTF	TGCGCCAGCAGCCGTGACGGCAGCTCTGGGGCCAACGTCCTGACTTTC
-	TRBD1	TRBV28	14	TRBJ2-7	CASSPGQGAGEQYF	TGTGCCAGCAGTCCGGGACAGGGGGCGGGCGAGCAGTACTTC
few	-	TRBV28	15	TRBJ2-7	CASSFPGARSYEQYF	TGTGCCAGCAGTTTCCCCGGGGCGCGAAGCTACGAGCAGTACTTC
once	-	TRBV6-6	13	TRBJ2-3	CASSQQGTDTQYF	TGTGCCAGCAGCCAGCAGGGGACAGATACGCAGTATTTT